This is a list of T cell receptor beta chains from one sample in a study of regulatory T cells in long-lasting Graves disease. TCRdb redid the calling of the multiplex PCR reads with MiXCR, one entry per CDR3 protein. This sample has about 460,000 distinct CDR3 sequences, with 22% found just once. Sequencing was performed on peripheral blood mononuclear cells (PBMCs), taken when the disease was refractory, from a patient treated with antithyroid drugs. The receptors stem from a female donor with Graves disease. Each CDR3 is given with its conserved first and last residue. D genes are given only for firm matches. Size is stated for part of the rows, as once, few or many counts, or as a class when the clone is expanded.

size	J	D	V	DNA	CDR3
few	TRBJ2-7	TRBD1	TRBV30	TGTGCCTGGTCGGAGACAGGGTCGCACGAGCAGTACTTC	CAWSETGSHEQYF
many	TRBJ1-2	TRBD1	TRBV6-5	TGTGCCAGCAGTTACCTGGGGCAGGGGGCTGGCTACACCTTC	CASSYLGQGAGYTF
few	TRBJ1-1	.	TRBV5-1	TGCGCCAGCAGCCAGAACTTTAGGGCCGCGTACACTGAAGCTTTCTTT	CASSQNFRAAYTEAFF
.	TRBJ2-2	.	TRBV12-3/TRBV12-4	TGTGCCAGCAGTTTATCTGTATCCGGGGAGCTGTTTTTT	CASSLSVSGELFF
.	TRBJ2-5	TRBD1	TRBV19	TGTGCCAGTAGTACAGGGGGCGGGGAAGAGACCCAGTACTTC	CASSTGGGEETQYF
many	TRBJ1-5	.	TRBV7-2	TGTGCCAGCAGCTTTGGCACTCAAGACCTTAATCAGCCCCAGCATTTT	CASSFGTQDLNQPQHF
few	TRBJ2-2	TRBD2	TRBV13	TGTGCCAGCAGCCCACGGGGGGGCCGACTTCATGATAGAGCTAACACCGGGGAGCTGTTTTTT	CASSPRGGRLHDRANTGELFF
few	TRBJ1-1	.	TRBV10-3	TGTGCCATCAGTGAGGGGGATACGGACACTGAAGCTTTCTTT	CAISEGDTDTEAFF
few	TRBJ1-2	.	TRBV29-1	TGCAGCGTCGCCCAGGACTATGGCTACACCTTC	CSVAQDYGYTF
many	TRBJ1-5	TRBD1	TRBV12-3/TRBV12-4	TGTGCCAGCAGTTTAGGTAGGGGGCAAGGCGATCAGCCCCAGCATTTT	CASSLGRGQGDQPQHF
.	TRBJ1-2	.	TRBV29-1	TGCAGCGTTTCAGCCGAAAAGGGTCTAGTTGGCTACACCTTC	CSVSAEKGLVGYTF
.	TRBJ2-5	.	TRBV4-3	TGCGCCAGCAGCCAAGACGTCCCCCGGGGCAGGGGAGAGACCCAGTACTTC	CASSQDVPRGRGETQYF
.	TRBJ2-1	TRBD1	TRBV7-9	TGTGCCAGCAGCTCACGGACAGGGAAAAATGAGCAGTTCTTC	CASSSRTGKNEQFF
once	TRBJ2-1	TRBD2	TRBV6-5	TGTGCCAGCAGTTACACAGCGGGAACCTACAATGAGCAGTTCTTC	CASSYTAGTYNEQFF
few	TRBJ2-3	TRBD2	TRBV27	TGTGCCAGCAGCTACGCCCCTAGCGGGGGTCCCACAGATACGCAGTATTTT	CASSYAPSGGPTDTQYF
.	TRBJ2-7	.	TRBV5-1	TGCGCCAGCAGCTCGGACAACGCCTACGAGCAGTACTTC	CASSSDNAYEQYF
.	TRBJ2-3	.	TRBV6-1	TGTGCCAGCGACTTTGACAGGAATCGGGATACGCAGTATTTT	CASDFDRNRDTQYF
.	TRBJ2-2	.	TRBV7-3	TGTGCCAGCAGCCCCTCGGGGGCCCCGAACACCGGGGAGCTGTTTTTT	CASSPSGAPNTGELFF
.	TRBJ1-2	TRBD1	TRBV9	TGTGCCAGCAGCACCTGGGGACAGTTGAAAGGCTACACCTTC	CASSTWGQLKGYTF
many	TRBJ1-5	TRBD1	TRBV28	TGTGCCAGCAGTACCCGACAGGGGAAGGGTCAGCCCCAGCATTTT	CASSTRQGKGQPQHF
many	TRBJ1-1	.	TRBV6-2/TRBV6-3	TGTGCCAGCAGTTACTTAGTCCAGGGATACACTGAAGCTTTCTTT	CASSYLVQGYTEAFF
.	TRBJ2-3	TRBD2	TRBV28	TGTGCCAGCAGCCCGACCGGGGGACTAGCGTCAGATACGCAGTATTTT	CASSPTGGLASDTQYF
many	TRBJ2-2	TRBD1	TRBV7-2	TGTGCCAGCAGCTCCGGACAGGGGAACACCGGGGAGCTGTTTTTT	CASSSGQGNTGELFF
.	TRBJ2-2	TRBD2	TRBV6-2/TRBV6-3	TGTGCCAGCAGTTACGGCGCGGGAGGCCTTAACACCGGGGAGCTGTTTTTT	CASSYGAGGLNTGELFF
.	TRBJ2-7	TRBD2	TRBV3-1	TGTGCCAGCACTCGGGGGGAGTCTCGGACCTACGAGCAGTACTTC	CASTRGESRTYEQYF
once	TRBJ1-4	.	TRBV27	TGTGCCAGCAGTCCTGACCCCCGCTGGAATGAAAAACTGTTTTTT	CASSPDPRWNEKLFF
few	TRBJ1-5	.	TRBV7-2	TGTGCCAGCAGCTTAGGCGGAGGCAGGAATCAGCCCCAGCATTTT	CASSLGGGRNQPQHF
.	TRBJ2-2	.	TRBV12-5	TGTGCTAGTGGTAACCAGATAGGTCAGAACACCGGGGAGCTGTTTTTT	CASGNQIGQNTGELFF
many	TRBJ2-2	.	TRBV11-2	TGTGCCAGCCGGCCCCAGAGGAACACCGGGGAGCTGTTTTTT	CASRPQRNTGELFF
.	TRBJ1-1	.	TRBV29-1	TGCAGCGTTGATACGGGCTTGAACACTGAAGCTTTCTTT	CSVDTGLNTEAFF
many	TRBJ2-7	.	TRBV28	TGTGCCAGCAGTTTATTAGGGTTGACCTACGAGCAGTACTTC	CASSLLGLTYEQYF
many	TRBJ1-1	.	TRBV28	TGTGCCAGCAGTTTATTGGGGGGACAATACACTGAAGCTTTCTTT	CASSLLGGQYTEAFF
many	TRBJ1-6	TRBD1	TRBV7-9	TGTGCCAGCAGCTCTGGACAGGTCGATAATTCACCCCTCCACTTT	CASSSGQVDNSPLHF
.	TRBJ2-1	TRBD1	TRBV20-1	TGCAGTGCTAGAGGCCGGTCAGGGGGCTACAATGAGCAGTTCTTC	CSARGRSGGYNEQFF
.	TRBJ1-2	TRBD1	TRBV30	TGTGCCTGGACCCCCGGACAGGGGGCGCGGGGCTACACCTTC	CAWTPGQGARGYTF
many	TRBJ1-2	.	TRBV10-3	TGTGCCATCAGTGCGACAGGCTTTAACTATGGCTACACCTTC	CAISATGFNYGYTF
.	TRBJ2-3	.	TRBV28	TGTGCCAGCAGTATAGTTAGCACAGATACGCAGTATTTT	CASSIVSTDTQYF
.	TRBJ1-2	.	TRBV20-1	TGCAGTGCTAGAGGGGCCGCTAACTATGGCTACACCTTC	CSARGAANYGYTF
many	TRBJ2-2	.	TRBV6-1	TGTGCCAGCGGCATGGGGGCGAACACCGGGGAGCTGTTTTTT	CASGMGANTGELFF
.	TRBJ2-2	.	TRBV19	TGTGCCAGTAGCCGCCGGACCGGGGAGCTGTTTTTT	CASSRRTGELFF
few	TRBJ2-7	.	TRBV6-2/TRBV6-3	TGTGCCAGCAGTTACACCAAGTCGGAATACGAGCAGTACTTC	CASSYTKSEYEQYF
many	TRBJ1-3	.	TRBV12-3/TRBV12-4	TGTGCCAGCAGTTTTTTGGATGCTGGAAACACCATATATTTT	CASSFLDAGNTIYF
few	TRBJ1-6	.	TRBV7-9	TGTGCCAGCAGCTTAATTGGGACTGAAGACTCCCAGTGGTATTCACCCCTCCACTTT	CASSLIGTEDSQWYSPLHF
few	TRBJ1-1	TRBD1	TRBV19	TGTGCCAGTAGTAGGCGCGGACAGGTGAACACTGAAGCTTTCTTT	CASSRRGQVNTEAFF
few	TRBJ2-7	TRBD1	TRBV29-1	TGCAGCGTTGGAGGGACAGGGCGCGACGAGCAGTACTTC	CSVGGTGRDEQYF
few	TRBJ2-5	TRBD1	TRBV12-3/TRBV12-4	TGTGCCAGCAGCCTTCAGACAGGGACCCAAGAGACCCAGTACTTC	CASSLQTGTQETQYF
many	TRBJ2-7	TRBD2	TRBV7-2	TGTGCCAGCAGCTTATCAGGACTAGCGGTCAACTACGAGCAGTACTTC	CASSLSGLAVNYEQYF
.	TRBJ2-7	.	TRBV5-6	TGTGCCAGCAGCTTGGGGGGTTTACACGAGCAGTACTTC	CASSLGGLHEQYF
few	TRBJ2-4	.	TRBV30	TGTGCCTGGAGTGTAGACGGGGTATCAAAGATTCAGTACTTC	CAWSVDGVSKIQYF
.	TRBJ2-1	TRBD1	TRBV5-1	TGCGCCAGCAGCTTCTATTCCCGCACAGGGGGCAATGAGCAGTTCTTC	CASSFYSRTGGNEQFF
.	TRBJ2-4	TRBD2	TRBV20-1	TGCAGTGCTAGTCGGACCTTGGGGGGGGCCAAAAACATTCAGTACTTC	CSASRTLGGAKNIQYF
.	TRBJ2-7	TRBD1	TRBV28	TGTGCCAGCAGCACCGGGACAGGGACGCACGAGCAGTACTTC	CASSTGTGTHEQYF
.	TRBJ1-1	.	TRBV4-2	TGTGCCAGCAGCCAAGGTATGGCGGGAAACACTGAAGCTTTCTTT	CASSQGMAGNTEAFF
.	TRBJ2-2	.	TRBV19	TGTGCCAGTAGTCCGAGACGACAGGTCAGCACCGGGGAGCTGTTTTTT	CASSPRRQVSTGELFF
many	TRBJ1-2	.	TRBV11-2	TGTGCCAGCAGCACCAACAGGGTCCTACTCTATGGCTACACCTTC	CASSTNRVLLYGYTF
many	TRBJ1-1	.	TRBV28	TGTGCCAGCGGAAGGGGTTACACTGAAGCTTTCTTT	CASGRGYTEAFF
.	TRBJ2-1	.	TRBV28	TGTGCCAGCAGTGGGGGGCGGGTAGACAATGAGCAGTTCTTC	CASSGGRVDNEQFF
many	TRBJ2-7	.	TRBV7-2	TGTGCCAGCAGCTTAGCGGCAGGTCGCGGGTACGAGCAGTACTTC	CASSLAAGRGYEQYF